One TCR beta chain is described in this entry. This record belongs to a study of blood T cell repertoires in COVID-19. In the study overall: The origin of the acute and convalescent COVID-19 samples was the United States, Italy and Spain. From T cells, B-cell-depleted T cells, or PBMCs came the material, which was cDNA or gDNA.

There are 14 residues in the CDR3. Germline V lookup: CDR1 SNHLY, CDR2 FYNNEI. V was shortened by 4 bases and J by 1 base, with 8 bases between the two germline ends. Only in-frame clones appear in the TCRdb table, and some are missing; sequencing was by immunoSEQ multiplex PCR. The sample carries around 23,000 clones, around nine tenths recorded once. The V call is TRBV2, the J call TRBJ1-3; D is undetermined. The TCR sequence derives from a man aged 70 or older with active COVID-19. The sequenced material came from peripheral blood. The CDR3 coding sequence is TGTGCCAGCAGTGGAGGCTCGTCTGGAAACACCATATATTTT. As protein: CASSGGSSGNTIYF.